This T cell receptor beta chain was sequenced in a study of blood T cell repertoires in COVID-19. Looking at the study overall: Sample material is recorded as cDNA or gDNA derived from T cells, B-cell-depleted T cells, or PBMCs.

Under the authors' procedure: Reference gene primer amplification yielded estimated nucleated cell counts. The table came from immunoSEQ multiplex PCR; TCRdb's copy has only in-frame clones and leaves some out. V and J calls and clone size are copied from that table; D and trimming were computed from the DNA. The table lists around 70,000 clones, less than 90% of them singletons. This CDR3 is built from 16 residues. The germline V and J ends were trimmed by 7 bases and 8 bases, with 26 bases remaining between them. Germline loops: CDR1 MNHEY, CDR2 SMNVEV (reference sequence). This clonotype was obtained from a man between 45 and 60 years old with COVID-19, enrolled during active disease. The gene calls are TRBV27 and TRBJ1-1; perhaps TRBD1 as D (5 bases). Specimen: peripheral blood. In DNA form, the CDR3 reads TGTGCCAGCATCACTTTTGCGGGACTCCTTCGAGGGGAAGCTTTCTTT. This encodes CASITFAGLLRGEAFF.